This TCR beta chain derives from a study of blood T cell repertoires in COVID-19. Overall study context: The analysed material was cDNA or gDNA that came from T cells, B-cell-depleted T cells, or PBMCs.

V was cut by 6 bases and J by 6 bases, with 10 bases left in between. This CDR3 spans 12 amino acids. Original handling: From reference gene primer amplification, estimates of nucleated cell counts were derived. Some clones are missing from TCRdb's copy, which holds only in-frame ones; the method was immunoSEQ multiplex PCR. V and J calls and clone size are given by that table; D and trimming were obtained from the DNA. The sample consists of about 150,000 clones, around 80% of them appearing once. Sample: peripheral blood. This clonotype originated in a woman aged 65 to 85 who had recovered from COVID-19. The chain carries TRBV12-3 or TRBV12-4 and TRBJ2-3; D call uncertain. The DNA of the CDR3 is TGTGCCAGCAGCCGCCGCAGGGATACGCAGTATTTT. This sequence encodes CASSRRRDTQYF.